Listed here are 17 T cell receptor beta chains from one sample, sequenced in a study of Graves' ophthalmopathy and Graves' hyperthyroidism. For repertoire sequencing, the TCR beta CDR3 regions were amplified from RNA transcripts. The first round was an RT-PCR with HTBI primers, and the second round was a multiplex PCR. TCRdb reanalysed the multiplex PCR reads using MiXCR and keeps one entry per CDR3 protein. The table shows 500,000 to 700,000 distinct CDR3 sequences, with under 45% occurring only once. Input material: peripheral blood or thyroid tissue (not recorded which). The receptors here all came from an adult man with Graves' hyperthyroidism.

There are many counts of this clonotype. J is TRBJ1-4 and V is TRBV2; perhaps TRBD1 as D (6 bases). The germline gives CDR1 SNHLY, CDR2 FYNNEI. The length of the CDR3 is 16 residues. Trimming cost V 2 bases and J 6 bases, with 16 bases left between them. The CDR3 DNA sequence: TGTGCCAGCAGTGAACGGGACAATGGTTCCGATGAAAAACTGTTTTTT. Translated: CASSERDNGSDEKLFF.

Concerning this clonotype: A much larger clone lies one base from this, so it may be a read error. The rearrangement uses TRBV29-1 and TRBJ1-2; possibly TRBD1 for D (5 bases). This CDR3 is built from 11 residues. CDR1 SQVTM and CDR2 ANQGSEA come from the germline V gene. CDR3 DNA: TGCAACGTTGTCGGGGGCTATGGCTACACCTTC. It encodes CNVVGGYGYTF.

This clonotype has more than one count but fewer than ten. The chain is built from TRBV20-1 and TRBJ1-1; D is possibly TRBD1 (6 bases). The CDR3 totals 15 residues. V lost 0 bases and J lost 6, with 17 bases in between. Germline lookup yields CDR1 DFQATT and CDR2 SNEGSKA (reference sequence). The CDR3 sequence is CSARDRGQGGAEAFF. CDR3 bases: TGCAGTGCTAGAGATCGGGGGCAGGGCGGTGCTGAAGCTTTCTTT.

This clonotype was seen a handful of times. The chain recombines TRBV5-1 with TRBJ2-5; the match to TRBD2 covers 10 bases. V shed 3 bases and J 1 base; nucleotides not matched to a gene: 9. Germline loops: CDR1 SGHRS, CDR2 YFSETQ. CDR3 length: 17 amino acids. The CDR3 reads CASSYGLLAGIQETQYF. As DNA, the CDR3 is TGCGCCAGCAGCTACGGTCTACTAGCGGGGATCCAAGAGACCCAGTACTTC.

There are many counts of this clonotype. CDR3 sequence: CASTDSPYGYTF. In DNA form, the CDR3 reads TGTGCCAGCACGGACAGCCCCTATGGCTACACCTTC. The chain has TRBV2 and TRBJ1-2; tentative D call: TRBD1 (6 bases). The CDR3 has 12 amino acids. V was shortened by 7 bases and J by 4 bases, with 10 bases between the two germline ends. Per germline, CDR1 SNHLY and CDR2 FYNNEI.

This clonotype has at least ten counts. J is TRBJ1-1 and V is TRBV19; no reliable D call. Germline CDR1 LNHDA, CDR2 SQIVND (reference sequence). Trimming removed 10 bases at V and 4 bases at J, with 10 bases between. This CDR3 region has 11 residues. The CDR3 coding sequence is TGTGCCACGGTGCGTTTCACTGAAGCTTTCTTT. Amino acid sequence: CATVRFTEAFF.

The table lists this clonotype with many counts. Lacking the conserved final phenylalanine or tryptophan, this CDR3 likely reflects a read error. CDR3 in amino acids: CASSGGRLGTPLHL. CDR3 DNA: TGTGCCAGCAGCGGAGGACGGTTGGGGACACCCCTCCACCTT. The chain couples TRBV7-9 to TRBJ1-6, with D unresolved. CDR3 length: 14 amino acids. V lost 5 bases, J lost 11 bases, and 16 bases lay in between. Germline lookup yields CDR1 SEHNR and CDR2 FQNEAQ (reference sequence).

This clonotype was picked up many times. CDR3 region: CASSQDEWDRSSYNSPLHF. The CDR3 nucleotides are TGTGCCAGCAGCCAAGATGAATGGGACAGGAGCTCCTATAATTCACCCCTCCACTTT. The V and J genes are TRBV14 and TRBJ1-6, with TRBD1 matching over 8 bases. Germline trimming cut 0 bases from V and 0 bases from J; bases unmatched to any gene: 7. CDR1 is SGHDN, CDR2 FVKESK, per germline. The CDR3 totals 19 residues.

This clonotype was counted at least ten times. The chain is built from TRBV7-2 and TRBJ1-1; D is uncertain. This CDR3 region has 17 residues. V was clipped by 3 bases and J by 1 base, with 18 bases between them. CDR1 SGHTA and CDR2 FQGNSA come from the germline V gene. The CDR3 loop is CASSFHGSLGKNTEAFF. CDR3 coding DNA: TGTGCCAGCAGCTTCCACGGGTCATTGGGGAAGAACACTGAAGCTTTCTTT.

The genes are TRBV29-1 and TRBJ1-2; TRBD1 might be the D (6 bases). V was trimmed by 7 bases and J by 3 bases, leaving 18 bases between them. Germline V lookup: CDR1 SQVTM, CDR2 ANQGSEA. This CDR3 has 14 residues. CDR3 residues: CSGGGDTADYGYTF. In DNA form, the CDR3 reads TGCAGCGGTGGGGGGGACACGGCGGACTATGGCTACACCTTC. Based on the CDR3 plus reference TRBV29-1 and TRBJ1-2, the full variable domain is SAVISQKPSRDICQRGTSLTIQCQVDSQVTMMFWYRQQPGQSLTLIATANQGSEATYESGFVIDKFPISRPNLTFSTLTVSNMSPEDSSIYLCSGGGDTADYGYTFGSGTRLTVV.

This clonotype was observed at least ten times. This rearrangement joins TRBV7-8 to TRBJ1-1, with 7 positions matching TRBD1. With V trimmed by 1 base and J by 0 bases, 8 bases remained unmatched. Germline CDR1 reads SGHVS; CDR2 reads FQNEAQ. The CDR3 covers 17 residues. The CDR3 region is CASSLGKGTEMNTEAFF. The CDR3 nucleotides are TGTGCCAGCAGCTTAGGTAAAGGGACAGAGATGAACACTGAAGCTTTCTTT.

With regard to this clonotype: This may come from a read error, since a much larger clone is one base off. This chain joins TRBV5-1 and TRBJ1-3; D not certain. Trimming took off 4 bases at V and 0 bases at J, with 8 bases between the two ends. Germline CDR1 is SGHRS and CDR2 is YFSETQ. The CDR3 spans 14 residues. DNA of the CDR3: TGCGCCAGCAGCGACTCGGACTCTGGAAACACCATATATTTT. It specifies CASSDSDSGNTIYF.

This clonotype was detected ten times or more. The CDR3 here is CASSTDRGTETQYF. The CDR3 coding sequence is TGTGCCAGCAGTACCGACAGGGGGACGGAGACCCAGTACTTC. This sequence joins TRBV2 and TRBJ2-5; 9 positions agree with TRBD1. Germline CDR1 is SNHLY and CDR2 is FYNNEI. J lost 5 bases, V lost 5 bases, and 6 bases had no gene match. This CDR3 comprises 14 residues.

This clonotype was observed a single time. The J gene is TRBJ1-2, the V gene TRBV29-1; possible D gene TRBD1, 5 bases. With 0 bases removed from V and 1 base from J, the gap between germline ends came to 18 bases. Germline V gene lookup returns CDR1 SQVTM and CDR2 ANQGSEA. CDR3 length: 17 amino acids. CDR3 DNA sequence: TGCAGCGTTGAAGATACGGGGCGGGGTGAAGATAACTATGGCTACACCTTC. This sequence encodes CSVEDTGRGEDNYGYTF.

The J gene is TRBJ2-7, the V gene TRBV11-1, with D maybe TRBD2 (6 bases). The J call is in doubt because the DNA end fits TRBJ2-1 better. CDR1 is SGHAT and CDR2 is FQDESV in the germline V gene (reference sequence). The CDR3 spans 15 residues. CDR3: CASSFFRDFDNEQFF. The CDR3 DNA reads TGTGCCAGCAGCTTCTTCCGGGACTTCGACAATGAGCAGTTCTTC.

This clonotype was counted a single time. V usage is TRBV9 and J usage is TRBJ2-2; 8 bases line up with TRBD2. From germline, CDR1 is SGDLS and CDR2 YYNGEE. The length of the CDR3 is 14 residues. CDR3 in DNA: TGTGCTAGGCCCAGCGGGAGTTTAACCGGGGAGCTGTTTTTT. It encodes CARPSGSLTGELFF.

The chain links TRBV20-1 to TRBJ2-7, with 7 bases lining up with TRBD2. TRBJ2-1 explains the end of the DNA better; the J call may be wrong. The CDR3 is 12 residues long. In germline, CDR1 is DFQATT, CDR2 SNEGSKA (reference sequence). CDR3 sequence (DNA): TGCAGTGCTAGAGGGGCTAGCGGTGAGCAGTTCTTC. Residues: CSARGASGEQFF.